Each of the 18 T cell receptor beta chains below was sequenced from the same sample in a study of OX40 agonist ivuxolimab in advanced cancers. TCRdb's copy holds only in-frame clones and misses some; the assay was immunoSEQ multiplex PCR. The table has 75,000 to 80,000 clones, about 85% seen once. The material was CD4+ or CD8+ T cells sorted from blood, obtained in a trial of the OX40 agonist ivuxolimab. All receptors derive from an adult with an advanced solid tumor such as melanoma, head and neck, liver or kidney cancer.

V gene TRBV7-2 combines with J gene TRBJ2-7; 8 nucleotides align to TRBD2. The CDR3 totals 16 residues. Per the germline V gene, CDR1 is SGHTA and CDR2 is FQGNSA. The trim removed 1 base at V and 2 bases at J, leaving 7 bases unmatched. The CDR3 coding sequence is TGTGCCAGCAGCTTAGAGAGCGGGAGAAGGGCCTACGAGCAGTACTTC. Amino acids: CASSLESGRRAYEQYF. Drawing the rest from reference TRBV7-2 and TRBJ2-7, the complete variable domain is GAGVSQSPSNKVTEKGKDVELRCDPISGHTALYWYRQSLGQGLEFLIYFQGNSAPDKSGLPSDRFSAERTGGSVSTLTIQRTQQEDSAVYLCASSLESGRRAYEQYFGPGTRLTVT.

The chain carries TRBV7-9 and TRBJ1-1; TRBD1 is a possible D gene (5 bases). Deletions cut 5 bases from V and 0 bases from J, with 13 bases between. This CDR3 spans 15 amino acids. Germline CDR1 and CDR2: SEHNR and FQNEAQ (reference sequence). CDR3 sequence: CASSKGGGMNTEAFF. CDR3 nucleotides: TGTGCCAGCAGCAAAGGTGGGGGGATGAACACTGAAGCTTTCTTT.

CDR3 bases: TGTGCCAGCAGCGACCAATACGAGCAGTACTTC. Translating gives CASSDQYEQYF. V is TRBV9 and J is TRBJ2-5, with D uncertain. The J call is uncertain, as TRBJ2-7 better fits the DNA end. Germline assignment: CDR1 SGDLS and CDR2 YYNGEE. The CDR3 sequence is 11 residues long.

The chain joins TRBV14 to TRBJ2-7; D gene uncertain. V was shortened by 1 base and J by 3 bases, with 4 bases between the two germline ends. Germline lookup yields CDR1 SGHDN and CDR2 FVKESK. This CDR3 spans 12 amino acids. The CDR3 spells CASSQGHYEQYF. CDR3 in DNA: TGTGCCAGCAGCCAAGGTCACTACGAGCAGTACTTC.

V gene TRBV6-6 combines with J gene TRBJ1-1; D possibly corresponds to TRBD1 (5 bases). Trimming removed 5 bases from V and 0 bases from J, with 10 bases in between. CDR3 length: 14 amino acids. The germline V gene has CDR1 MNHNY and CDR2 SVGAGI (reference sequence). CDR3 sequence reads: CASSLTVMNTEAFF. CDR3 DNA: TGTGCCAGCAGTCTGACAGTCATGAACACTGAAGCTTTCTTT.

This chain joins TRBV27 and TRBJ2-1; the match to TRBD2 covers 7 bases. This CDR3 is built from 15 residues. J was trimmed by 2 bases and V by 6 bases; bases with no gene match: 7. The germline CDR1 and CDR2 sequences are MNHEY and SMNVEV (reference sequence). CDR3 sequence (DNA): TGTGCCAGCAGGAAACTAGCGACTACCTACAATGAGCAGTTCTTC. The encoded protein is CASRKLATTYNEQFF.

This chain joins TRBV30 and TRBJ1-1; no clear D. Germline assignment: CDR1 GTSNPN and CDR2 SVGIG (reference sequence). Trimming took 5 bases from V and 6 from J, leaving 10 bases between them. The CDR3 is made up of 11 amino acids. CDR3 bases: TGTGCCTGGGACGGGGAAGCTGAAGCTTTCTTT. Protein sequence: CAWDGEAEAFF.

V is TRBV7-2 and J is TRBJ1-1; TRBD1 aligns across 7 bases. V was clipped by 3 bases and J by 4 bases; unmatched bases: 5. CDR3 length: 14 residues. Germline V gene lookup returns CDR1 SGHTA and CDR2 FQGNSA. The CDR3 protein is CASSLKSGGTEAFF. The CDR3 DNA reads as TGTGCCAGCAGCTTGAAGTCAGGGGGCACTGAAGCTTTCTTT.

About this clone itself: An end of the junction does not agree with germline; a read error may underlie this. CDR3 sequence (DNA): TGTGCCAGCAGGTTAGCGGGAGTGGGCTACGAGCAGTACTTC. Its protein product is CASRLAGVGYEQYF. The chain uses TRBV7-2 and TRBJ2-7, with 9 bases aligning to TRBD2. CDR1 SGHTA and CDR2 FQGNSA come from the germline V gene. The CDR3 extends over 14 amino acids.

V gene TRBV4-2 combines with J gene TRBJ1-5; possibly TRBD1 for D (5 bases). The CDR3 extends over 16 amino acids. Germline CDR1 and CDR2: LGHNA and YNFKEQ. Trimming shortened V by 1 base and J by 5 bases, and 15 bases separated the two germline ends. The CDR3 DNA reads TGTGCCAGCAGCCAAGGTGGTGGGACCCCCCATCAGCCCCAGCATTTT. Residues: CASSQGGGTPHQPQHF.

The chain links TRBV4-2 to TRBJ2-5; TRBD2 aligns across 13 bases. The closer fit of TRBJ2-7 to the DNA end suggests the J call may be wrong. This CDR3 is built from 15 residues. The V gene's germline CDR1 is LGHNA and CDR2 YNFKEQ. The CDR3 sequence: CASSRGTSGDNEQYF. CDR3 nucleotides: TGTGCCAGCAGCCGGGGGACTAGCGGGGATAACGAGCAGTACTTC.

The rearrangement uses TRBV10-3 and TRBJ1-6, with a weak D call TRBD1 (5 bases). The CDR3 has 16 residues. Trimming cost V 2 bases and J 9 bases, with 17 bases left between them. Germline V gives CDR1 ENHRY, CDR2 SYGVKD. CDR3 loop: CAISEGLRGSGSPLHF. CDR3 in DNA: TGTGCCATCAGTGAGGGCTTGAGGGGTTCTGGTTCACCCCTCCACTTT.

The CDR3 protein is CASSQSETADFEQYF. As DNA, the CDR3 is TGCGCCAGCAGTCAATCCGAGACAGCTGACTTCGAGCAGTACTTC. The V call is TRBV23-1, the J call TRBJ2-7, with D tentatively TRBD1 (5 bases). TRBV23-1 is labeled an ORF, and its function is uncertain. Trimming cost V 0 bases and J 6 bases, with 15 bases left between them. CDR3 length: 15 amino acids.

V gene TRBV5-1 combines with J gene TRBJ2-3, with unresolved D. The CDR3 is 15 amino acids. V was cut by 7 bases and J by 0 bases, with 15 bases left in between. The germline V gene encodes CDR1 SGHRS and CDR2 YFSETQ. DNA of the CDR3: TGCGCCAGCTCCCAGTCGCCGACTAGCACAGATACGCAGTATTTT. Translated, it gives CASSQSPTSTDTQYF.

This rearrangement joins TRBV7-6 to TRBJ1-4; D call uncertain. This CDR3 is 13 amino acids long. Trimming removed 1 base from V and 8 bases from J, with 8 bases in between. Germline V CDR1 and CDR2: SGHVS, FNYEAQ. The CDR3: CASSLGQKEKLFF. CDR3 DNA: TGTGCCAGCAGCTTAGGCCAGAAGGAAAAACTGTTTTTT.

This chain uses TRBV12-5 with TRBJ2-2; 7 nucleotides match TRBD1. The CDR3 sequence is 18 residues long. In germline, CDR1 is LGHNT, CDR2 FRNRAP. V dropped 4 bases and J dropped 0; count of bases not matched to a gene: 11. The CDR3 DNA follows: TGTGCTAGTGGTTCAACCCGCGGACAGGCCTCGAACACCGGGGAGCTGTTTTTT. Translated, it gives CASGSTRGQASNTGELFF. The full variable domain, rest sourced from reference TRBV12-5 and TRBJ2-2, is DARVTQTPRHKVTEMGQEVTMRCQPILGHNTVFWYRQTMMQGLELLAYFRNRAPLDDSGMPKDRFSAEMPDATLATLKIQPSEPRDSAVYFCASGSTRGQASNTGELFFGEGSRLTVL.

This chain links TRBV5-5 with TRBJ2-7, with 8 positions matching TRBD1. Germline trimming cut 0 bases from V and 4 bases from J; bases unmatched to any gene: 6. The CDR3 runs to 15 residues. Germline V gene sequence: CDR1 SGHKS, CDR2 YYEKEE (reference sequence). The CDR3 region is CASSLGDQGAYEQYF. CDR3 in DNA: TGTGCCAGCAGCTTGGGCGACCAGGGGGCTTACGAGCAGTACTTC.

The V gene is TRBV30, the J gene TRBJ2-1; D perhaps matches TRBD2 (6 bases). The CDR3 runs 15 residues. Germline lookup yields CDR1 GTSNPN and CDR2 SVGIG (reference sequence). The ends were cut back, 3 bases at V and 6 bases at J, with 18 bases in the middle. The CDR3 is CAWSQRALGVNEQFF. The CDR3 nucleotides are TGTGCCTGGAGCCAGCGGGCCCTTGGGGTCAATGAGCAGTTCTTC.